Frequency places the clone carrying this T cell receptor (beta chain) as medium-sized. What it binds is not known. This sample was included in a study of human CD8 memory T cell subsets. The study, taken as a whole, reports: T cells showing similarly high diversity were the stem-like memory and precursor exhausted cells, not the effector memory cells.

UMI-labeled 5' RACE was the method by which TCR beta libraries were made. From the 5' RACE reads, TCRdb lists one entry per CDR3 protein and no DNA. The record lists some 7,900 distinct CDR3 sequences, of which the ten most abundant hold approximately 23%. Early memory CD8+ T cells that were CCR7+ PD-1+ TIGIT+ and had exhausted-like traits were the TPEX cells. Buffy coats of healthy donors provided the PBMC used. Total CD8+ T cells were enriched by a separation that was negative and magnetic. Sequenced sample: CD8+ T cells from PBMCs. This TCR was recovered from a human donor in good health.

The CDR3: CSVPGQGRVAFF. This sequence joins TRBV29-1 and TRBJ1-1; without DNA, the TCRdb call of TRBD1 cannot be checked. CDR3 size: 12 residues. CDR1 and CDR2 from the germline V gene are SQVTM and ANQGSEA.